This T cell receptor beta chain was identified in a study of blood T cell repertoires in COVID-19. All enrollees were roughly 18 to 89 years old and from about two dozen US areas. Donors of Cohort 3 who recovered were those that had two negative PCRs, clearance, or symptom resolution. In the original processing: Amplifying reference gene primers gave estimates of nucleated cell counts. Repertoires were generated with immunoSEQ multiplex PCR, while TCRdb's copy carries only in-frame clones and drops some. D and trimming come from the DNA, and the V and J calls and clone size come from that table. Among around 300,000 clones listed, about 83% were seen once. Germline V CDR1 and CDR2: LNHDA, SQIVND (reference sequence). The CDR3 is 16 amino acids. Trimming at V came to 2 bases and at J to 4 bases, leaving 2 bases not matched to a gene.

The genes are TRBV19 and TRBJ2-3, with TRBD2 matching 14 bases. The sample comprised PBMCs or T cells enriched from blood (not recorded which). This clonotype was obtained from a woman between 40 and 50 years old who had recovered from COVID-19. CDR3 coding DNA: TGTGCCAGTAGTATAAGACTAGCGGGAGGGGCAGATACGCAGTATTTT. It yields the protein CASSIRLAGGADTQYF. The variable domain in full, with the rest retrieved from reference TRBV19 and TRBJ2-3, is DGGITQSPKYLFRKEGQNVTLSCEQNLNHDAMYWYRQDPGQGLRLIYYSQIVNDFQKGDIAEGYSVSREKKESFPLTVTSAQKNPTAFYLCASSIRLAGGADTQYFGPGTRLTVL.